A selection of T cell receptor beta chains follows, all from one sample in a study of T cell responses to AZD1222 COVID-19 vaccine. Assay: immunoSEQ multiplex PCR; the TCRdb copy retains only in-frame clones and omits some. The sample lists about 150,000 clones; 70% to 90% were seen once. Here the sequenced sample was peripheral blood, taken on day 0 of MenACWY control vaccination. The receptors originated from an adult in good health. CDR3s include the opening cysteine and the closing phenylalanine or tryptophan. The D gene is left open where the match is weak. The listing skips clone size in some rows; elsewhere it reads once, few, many or a size class.

V gene	clone size	J gene	D gene	CDR3 DNA	CDR3 protein
TRBV7-8	NA	TRBJ2-7	NA	TGTGCCAGCAGCTCCGGGACCCAGAGCTCCTACGAGCAGTACTTC	CASSSGTQSSYEQYF
TRBV20-1	NA	TRBJ1-3	NA	TGCAGTGCTGCCTCAGGAAACACCATATATTTT	CSAASGNTIYF
TRBV18	once	TRBJ2-5	NA	TGTGCCAGCTCACCACCGTCAGGGCGGGAGACCCAGTACTTC	CASSPPSGRETQYF
TRBV6-6	NA	TRBJ2-2	NA	TGTGCCAGCAGTTACCGGGGGAGCGACACCGGGGAGCTGTTTTTT	CASSYRGSDTGELFF
TRBV18	NA	TRBJ2-7	TRBD1	TGTGCCAGCTCACCAAGACAGGGGGCTGCCTACGAGCAGTACTTC	CASSPRQGAAYEQYF
TRBV30	NA	TRBJ1-2	TRBD1	TGTGCCTGGATCCGACAGGGGGCTATCGGCTATGGCTACACCTTC	CAWIRQGAIGYGYTF
TRBV14	NA	TRBJ2-7	NA	TGTGCCAGCAGCCAAGTTCGGCAGGGTGAGCAGTACTTC	CASSQVRQGEQYF
TRBV6-4	NA	TRBJ2-1	TRBD2	TGTGCCAGCAGCGCTCTAGCGGGGGGGAGCAATGAGCAGTTCTTC	CASSALAGGSNEQFF
TRBV5-6	once	TRBJ2-3	NA	TGTGCCAGCAGCTTACGCGGTCTCACAGATACGCAGTATTTT	CASSLRGLTDTQYF
TRBV6-5	NA	TRBJ2-4	TRBD2	TGTGCCAGCAGTTCCCACGGGGGGTACTCCAAAAACATTCAGTACTTC	CASSSHGGYSKNIQYF
TRBV29-1	few	TRBJ1-2	NA	TGCAGCGTTGAAGATTCGCTGGGCTACACCTTC	CSVEDSLGYTF
TRBV5-4	NA	TRBJ2-1	TRBD1	TGTGCCAGCAGCGGTCGGGACAGCTTCAATGAGCAGTTCTTC	CASSGRDSFNEQFF
TRBV7-9	NA	TRBJ2-7	NA	TGTGCCAGCAGCGATGGCATCAGGGGCCAGTACTTC	CASSDGIRGQYF
TRBV10-3	NA	TRBJ2-3	TRBD2	TGTGCCATCAAAATGACTAGCGGGACAGATACGCAGTATTTT	CAIKMTSGTDTQYF
TRBV30	NA	TRBJ1-1	NA	TGTGCCTGGAGTGTAGACAGGAACACTGAAGCTTTCTTT	CAWSVDRNTEAFF
TRBV5-1	NA	TRBJ2-7	NA	TGCGCCAGCAGCTCCCACCCGGCAGGGGTCAGCTCCTACGAGCAGTACTTC	CASSSHPAGVSSYEQYF
TRBV2	NA	TRBJ1-5	TRBD1	TGTGCCAGCAGCGGGGACAGTAAGGGTCAGCCCCAGCATTTT	CASSGDSKGQPQHF
TRBV3-1/TRBV3-2	NA	TRBJ1-6	NA	TGTGCCAGCAGCCCGTCTACGGCTTCACCCCTCCACTTT	CASSPSTASPLHF
TRBV7-2	few	TRBJ2-5	NA	TGTGCCAGCAGCTTACTTATAACAGGGCAAGAGACCCAGTACTTC	CASSLLITGQETQYF
TRBV28	NA	TRBJ2-7	TRBD1	TGTGCCAGCAGGTCGGGACAGCTCTACGAGCAGTACTTC	CASRSGQLYEQYF
TRBV15	NA	TRBJ1-4	NA	TGTGCCACCAACAGCGCAACTAATGAAAAACTGTTTTTT	CATNSATNEKLFF
TRBV28	NA	TRBJ2-1	NA	TGTGCCAGCAGCCCCCCGACAGGCTACAATGAGCAGTTCTTC	CASSPPTGYNEQFF
TRBV6-6	NA	TRBJ1-6	TRBD1	TGTGCCAGCAGTCGTTATTTTGGGACAGGGAGCTCCTATAATTCACCCCTCCACTTT	CASSRYFGTGSSYNSPLHF
TRBV9	NA	TRBJ1-1	NA	TGTGCCAGCAGAGCTACAGGGTCCACTGAAGCTTTCTTT	CASRATGSTEAFF
TRBV7-2	once	TRBJ1-1	TRBD1	TGTGCCAGCAGCTTAGAGGACAGGGGGCCGGGCACTGAAGCTTTCTTT	CASSLEDRGPGTEAFF
TRBV7-2	NA	TRBJ2-7	NA	TGTGCCAGCAGCTTAGCAGATTACGAGCAGTACTTC	CASSLADYEQYF
TRBV7-9	NA	TRBJ1-3	NA	TGTGCCAGCAGCTTAATGACAGACGGAAACACCATATATTTT	CASSLMTDGNTIYF
TRBV30	NA	TRBJ1-1	NA	TGTGCCTGGAAGGGGATAGCGAACACTGAAGCTTTCTTT	CAWKGIANTEAFF
TRBV5-5	NA	TRBJ2-3	TRBD2	TGTGCCAGCAGCTCCGGGACTACCAAATCCACGAATACGCAGTATTTT	CASSSGTTKSTNTQYF
TRBV9	NA	TRBJ1-1	NA	TGTGCCAGCAGCCCCCGGCTCCTAAAAACTGAAGCTTTCTTT	CASSPRLLKTEAFF
TRBV9	NA	TRBJ1-1	NA	TGTGCCAGCAGCGGCCAGACGGCCGCGAACACTGAAGCTTTCTTT	CASSGQTAANTEAFF
TRBV6-2/TRBV6-3	NA	TRBJ1-3	NA	TGTGCCAGCAGTTACTCGTGGAGGCCCAGCTCTGGAAACACCATATATTTT	CASSYSWRPSSGNTIYF
TRBV9	NA	TRBJ1-1	TRBD1	TGTGCCAGCAGCGCCTTTGGACAGGGAATGAACACTGAAGCTTTCTTT	CASSAFGQGMNTEAFF
TRBV7-9	NA	TRBJ2-7	NA	TGTGCCAGCAGCTTAGACCCGCGGGCAGCACACTCCTACGAGCAGTACTTC	CASSLDPRAAHSYEQYF
TRBV27	NA	TRBJ2-1	NA	TGTGCCAGCAGTTTAATGTATCGGGGATACAATGAGCAGTTCTTC	CASSLMYRGYNEQFF
TRBV29-1	NA	TRBJ1-2	NA	TGCAGCGTTGAAGGGATAGACGGCTTAGATGGCTACACCTTC	CSVEGIDGLDGYTF
TRBV4-3	NA	TRBJ2-4	TRBD1	TGCGCCAGCAGCCAATCCGCGGGACAGGGGGAACGTGCAAGAAACATTCAGTACTTC	CASSQSAGQGERARNIQYF
TRBV4-1	once	TRBJ1-2	NA	TGCGCCAGCAGCTCCCCGGGGCAGGTCTATGGCTACACCTTC	CASSSPGQVYGYTF
TRBV7-9	NA	TRBJ1-2	NA	TGTGCCAGCAGCCGGCCGGGCGTAGGTGGCTACACCTTC	CASSRPGVGGYTF
TRBV4-3	NA	TRBJ1-2	TRBD1	TGCGCCAGCAGCTGGGACAGGGGCGACAGAGGCTACACCTTC	CASSWDRGDRGYTF
TRBV7-6	once	TRBJ2-7	NA	TGTGCCAGCAGTTCCGGGTTGACCGCCTCCTACGAGCAGTACTTC	CASSSGLTASYEQYF
TRBV13	NA	TRBJ2-1	NA	TGTGCCAGCAGCTTTCTTGGGGGCTCCTACAATGAGCAGTTCTTC	CASSFLGGSYNEQFF
TRBV30	NA	TRBJ2-5	NA	TGTGCCTGGAGTGTACTTTGGGAGACCCAGTACTTC	CAWSVLWETQYF
TRBV6-6	NA	TRBJ2-1	NA	TGTGCCAGCAGTTACTCGAGCTATGAGCAGTTCTTC	CASSYSSYEQFF
TRBV6-2/TRBV6-3	NA	TRBJ1-2	NA	TGTGCCAGCAGTTACTCGGTAGGGGCCAGTGGCTACACCTTC	CASSYSVGASGYTF
TRBV11-3	NA	TRBJ1-6	NA	TGTGCCAGCAGCTTGGGACAATTAAATTCACCCCTCCACTTT	CASSLGQLNSPLHF
TRBV6-5	NA	TRBJ2-1	TRBD1	TGTGCCAGCAGTTACCCGGGGACAGGGGGCAGCGAGCAGTTCTTC	CASSYPGTGGSEQFF
TRBV18	NA	TRBJ2-3	TRBD1	TGTGCCAGCTCACTCGGACAGGGGACAGATACGCAGTATTTT	CASSLGQGTDTQYF